These 2 T cell receptor beta chains originate from one sample sequenced in a study of CD8 T cells in Susac syndrome. Random hexamers were used to reverse transcribe the RNA input (about 0.45 to 1 ug). TCRdb used MiXCR to reprocess the immunoSEQ multiplex PCR reads, holding one entry per CDR3 protein. The table has some 180,000 distinct CDR3 sequences, just under 95% seen once; the top ten hold more than 0.08%. The specimen sequenced was CD4+ T cells from PBMCs. These receptors were obtained from a human donor with Susac syndrome.

The chain uses TRBV7-2 and TRBJ2-7; D is ambiguous. Germline CDR1 is SGHTA and CDR2 is FQGNSA. Trimming stripped 3 bases from V and 0 bases from J, with 9 bases between. The CDR3 runs 14 residues. The chain's CDR3 is CASSFEVSSYEQYF. CDR3 DNA sequence: TGTGCCAGCAGCTTCGAGGTGAGCTCCTACGAGCAGTACTTC. Variable domain in full (rest from reference TRBV7-2 and TRBJ2-7): GAGVSQSPSNKVTEKGKDVELRCDPISGHTALYWYRQSLGQGLEFLIYFQGNSAPDKSGLPSDRFSAERTGGSVSTLTIQRTQQEDSAVYLCASSFEVSSYEQYFGPGTRLTVT.

This sequence joins TRBV20-1 and TRBJ2-3; 8 positions agree with TRBD2. The CDR3 spans 16 residues. V shed 2 bases and J 3 bases; nucleotides not matched to a gene: 10. Germline V lookup: CDR1 DFQATT, CDR2 SNEGSKA (reference sequence). CDR3 protein: CSARSPQRGWTDTQYF. Here the CDR3 DNA reads TGCAGTGCTAGATCCCCACAGCGGGGGTGGACAGATACGCAGTATTTT.